This is a list of T cell receptor beta chains from one sample in a study of blood T cell repertoires in COVID-19. Profiling relied on immunoSEQ multiplex PCR, and the TCRdb table lists in-frame clones only, not all of them. There are under 150,000 clones in the sample; about 84% occur only once, and roughly 13% lies in the top ten. The sequenced sample was peripheral blood. The receptors come from a man aged 55 to 70 with active or convalescent COVID-19. CDR3s include the opening cysteine and the closing phenylalanine or tryptophan. D genes are given only for firm matches. Clone size appears in some rows only: once, few, many, or a class for an expanded clone.

v_call,d_call,j_call,clone_size,cdr3_aa,cdr3_nt
TRBV6-4,TRBD2,TRBJ2-7,.,CASILSMGTSGAYEQYF,TGTGCCAGCATTTTGTCTATGGGGACTAGCGGGGCGTACGAGCAGTACTTC
TRBV11-2,.,TRBJ2-7,.,CASSRGGAYEQYF,TGTGCCAGCAGCCGCGGAGGTGCCTACGAGCAGTACTTC
TRBV5-1,.,TRBJ2-3,.,CASSLGWGETDTQYF,TGCGCCAGCAGCTTGGGATGGGGAGAGACAGATACGCAGTATTTT
TRBV9,TRBD2,TRBJ2-1,.,CASSDGTSGRYEQFF,TGTGCCAGCAGCGATGGGACTAGCGGGAGGTATGAGCAGTTCTTC
TRBV29-1,.,TRBJ2-1,.,CSVDYYNEQFF,TGCAGCGTCGACTACTACAATGAGCAGTTCTTC
TRBV7-9,TRBD1,TRBJ1-2,.,CASSLGTGAAGYTF,TGTGCCAGCAGCTTAGGGACAGGGGCTGCTGGCTACACCTTC
TRBV6-5,.,TRBJ2-4,.,CASSGVGNIQYF,TGTGCCAGCAGCGGGGTGGGGAACATTCAGTACTTC
TRBV28,TRBD1,TRBJ2-5,.,CASRGQTGGVETQYF,TGTGCCAGCAGGGGGCAGACAGGGGGCGTGGAGACCCAGTACTTC
TRBV7-2,.,TRBJ2-7,.,CASSLLIGAEQYF,TGTGCCAGCAGCTTACTAATAGGAGCCGAGCAGTACTTC
TRBV7-3,TRBD2,TRBJ2-1,.,CASSLISSGLQDEQFF,TGTGCCAGCAGCTTAATAAGTAGCGGGCTCCAGGATGAGCAGTTCTTC
TRBV19,TRBD1,TRBJ2-5,.,CASSPTGVETQYF,TGTGCCAGTAGCCCGACAGGGGTAGAGACCCAGTACTTC
TRBV24-1,.,TRBJ1-3,once,CATSPRAGNTIYF,TGTGCCACCAGTCCCAGGGCTGGAAACACCATATATTTT
TRBV19,.,TRBJ1-1,.,CASTKGGVNTEAFF,TGTGCCAGTACCAAAGGAGGGGTGAACACTGAAGCTTTCTTT
TRBV5-6,.,TRBJ1-2,.,CASSFDSYGYTF,TGTGCCAGCAGCTTTGACAGCTATGGCTACACCTTC
TRBV4-3,.,TRBJ2-7,.,CASSQTEGYEQYF,TGCGCCAGCAGCCAAACAGAAGGATACGAGCAGTACTTC
TRBV6-2/TRBV6-3,TRBD1,TRBJ1-6,.,CASSWGLTGGFSPLHF,TGTGCCAGCAGTTGGGGATTGACAGGGGGCTTTTCACCCCTCCACTTT
TRBV27,.,TRBJ1-6,.,CASSLYPQDSPLHF,TGTGCCAGCAGTTTATATCCCCAGGATTCACCCCTCCACTTT
TRBV3-1/TRBV3-2,.,TRBJ2-5,.,CASSQEVRDQYF,TGTGCCAGCAGCCAAGAGGTGAGGGACCAGTACTTC
TRBV4-2,TRBD2,TRBJ2-1,.,CASSQDNAGVSYNEQFF,TGTGCCAGCAGCCAAGATAACGCGGGAGTCTCCTACAATGAGCAGTTCTTC
TRBV6-5,.,TRBJ1-2,once,CASSFRQDGYGYTF,TGTGCCAGCAGTTTTCGACAGGACGGCTATGGCTACACCTTC
TRBV5-5,TRBD1,TRBJ2-7,.,CASSLDRQGIYEQYF,TGTGCCAGCAGCTTGGACCGACAGGGCATCTACGAGCAGTACTTC
TRBV9,TRBD1,TRBJ2-1,once,CASSVATGDRGYNEQFF,TGTGCCAGCAGCGTAGCTACGGGGGACAGGGGATATAATGAGCAGTTCTTC
TRBV29-1,.,TRBJ1-4,.,CSVAQTSSEKLFF,TGCAGCGTTGCGCAGACTTCGAGTGAAAAACTGTTTTTT
TRBV24-1,.,TRBJ2-5,.,CATRDGRETQYF,TGTGCCACTAGGGATGGGAGAGAGACCCAGTACTTC
TRBV3-1/TRBV3-2,TRBD1,TRBJ2-3,.,CASSQPGQGTDTQYF,TGTGCCAGCAGCCAGCCGGGACAGGGGACAGATACGCAGTATTTT
TRBV19,TRBD2,TRBJ2-1,.,CASSPIAGSRNEQFF,TGTGCCAGTAGCCCGATAGCGGGATCGAGAAATGAGCAGTTCTTC
TRBV7-8,TRBD1,TRBJ2-3,.,CASSRFRGSTDTQYF,TGTGCCAGCAGCAGATTCAGGGGGAGCACAGATACGCAGTATTTT
TRBV4-1,TRBD2,TRBJ2-1,.,CASSQSPGLATYNEQFF,TGCGCCAGCAGCCAGTCTCCGGGACTAGCCACCTACAATGAGCAGTTCTTC
TRBV5-8,TRBD1,TRBJ1-5,.,CASSRQGYSNQPQHF,TGTGCCAGCAGCCGACAGGGATATAGCAATCAGCCCCAGCATTTT
TRBV21-1,.,TRBJ1-5,.,CASSKEDRGVYSNQPQHF,TGTGCCAGCAGCAAAGAGGACAGGGGAGTCTATAGCAATCAGCCCCAGCATTTT
TRBV6-6,TRBD1,TRBJ2-1,.,CASRLLSGGKNEQFF,TGTGCCAGCAGACTCCTGTCAGGGGGTAAAAATGAGCAGTTCTTC
TRBV13,.,TRBJ2-7,few,CASRATGTASYEQYF,TGTGCCAGCAGGGCCACAGGGACCGCTTCCTACGAGCAGTACTTC
TRBV5-6,TRBD1,TRBJ1-5,.,CASSLGQGRQPQHF,TGTGCCAGCAGCTTGGGACAGGGGCGTCAGCCCCAGCATTTT
TRBV7-9,.,TRBJ1-2,few,CASSTRTVYGYTF,TGTGCCAGCAGCACCCGGACAGTCTATGGCTACACCTTC
TRBV7-9,TRBD2,TRBJ2-5,.,CASSSGLAGGRETQYF,TGTGCCAGCAGCTCCGGACTAGCGGGAGGGAGAGAGACCCAGTACTTC
TRBV11-2,TRBD2,TRBJ2-1,.,CASGNSGTSGINEQFF,TGTGCCAGCGGCAATTCCGGGACTAGCGGGATCAATGAGCAGTTCTTC
TRBV10-3,TRBD2,TRBJ2-1,.,CAISEGLAGGENEQFF,TGTGCCATCAGTGAGGGACTAGCGGGAGGTGAAAATGAGCAGTTCTTC
TRBV4-3,.,TRBJ2-2,.,CASSHAQGLMNTGELFF,TGCGCCAGCAGCCACGCCCAGGGCCTGATGAACACCGGGGAGCTGTTTTTT
TRBV18,TRBD1,TRBJ2-4,once,CASSRTGEKGDIQYF,TGTGCCAGCTCACGGACAGGGGAAAAAGGAGACATTCAGTACTTC
TRBV11-2,.,TRBJ2-5,.,CASSLEEGARKTQYF,TGTGCCAGCAGCTTAGAGGAGGGGGCAAGGAAGACCCAGTACTTC
TRBV9,TRBD1,TRBJ2-2,.,CASSWGTENTGELFF,TGTGCCAGCAGCTGGGGGACAGAGAACACCGGGGAGCTGTTTTTT
TRBV28,.,TRBJ2-7,.,CASSGGDRDYEQYF,TGTGCCAGCAGCGGGGGGGACAGGGACTACGAGCAGTACTTC
TRBV3-1/TRBV3-2,TRBD1,TRBJ1-2,.,CASSQDRGAYGYTF,TGTGCCAGCAGCCAGGACAGGGGGGCCTATGGCTACACCTTC
TRBV9,.,TRBJ1-3,.,CASSVGSGVGNTIYF,TGTGCCAGCAGCGTAGGGTCGGGGGTTGGAAACACCATATATTTT
TRBV6-5,TRBD1,TRBJ2-1,.,CATRTGDGDEQFF,TGTGCCACGAGGACAGGGGACGGTGATGAGCAGTTCTTC
TRBV18,TRBD2,TRBJ2-5,.,CASSPSGLARETQYF,TGTGCCAGCTCACCAAGTGGACTAGCGAGGGAGACCCAGTACTTC
TRBV27,.,TRBJ1-1,.,CASSLYSGANTEAFF,TGTGCCAGCAGTTTGTATTCAGGGGCGAACACTGAAGCTTTCTTT
TRBV11-2,TRBD1,TRBJ1-6,many,CASSLETGLGSPLHF,TGTGCCAGCAGCTTAGAGACAGGGCTGGGTTCACCCCTCCACTTT
TRBV7-3,.,TRBJ2-6,.,CASSYPGQTSGANVLTF,TGTGCCAGCAGCTATCCGGGACAAACCTCTGGGGCCAACGTCCTGACTTTC
TRBV2,.,TRBJ1-2,.,CASRDRPSNYGYTF,TGTGCCAGCAGGGACAGACCGTCTAACTATGGCTACACCTTC